Listed here is a single T cell receptor (beta chain). Its antigen is unknown. Likely unrecorded immune exposures existed in these nominally healthy donors. The data were obtained in a study of cytomegalovirus exposure and HLA in healthy donors. General observations from the study: In most subjects, TCR beta sequences reportedly gave accurate predictions of HLA-A and HLA-B alleles. Many donors carried some public TCRs, although rarity characterized most TCR sequences. Researchers reported that a few CMV-associated chains were confirmed in vitro as CMV antigen-specific.

Germline CDR1 SEHNR, CDR2 FQNEAQ (reference sequence). The CDR3 runs to 15 residues. V was cut by 3 bases and J by 4 bases, with 16 bases left in between. The PCR was carried out with 60 Vbeta primers and 13 Jbeta primers. Measured with immunoSEQ multiplex PCR; TCRdb has only the in-frame clones, and not every one. This sample has over 90,000 clones, with 63% found just once. Specimen: PBMCs. This chain links TRBV7-9 with TRBJ2-7, with D perhaps matching TRBD1 (5 bases). The receptor was isolated from a human donor in good health. CDR3 loop: CASSLYDRASYEQYF. CDR3 DNA sequence: TGTGCCAGCAGCTTGTACGACAGAGCCTCTTACGAGCAGTACTTC.